This T cell receptor (beta chain) originates from a study of regulatory T cells in long-lasting Graves disease. Libraries of TCR beta came from iRepertoire HTBI primers plus Arm-PCR of CDR3 regions. MiXCR, applied by TCRdb to the multiplex PCR reads, yields one record per CDR3 protein. The table records about 430,000 distinct CDR3 sequences, 20% to 25% of them present only once. Regarding time point: persistent/refractory GD, antithyroid drugs over 5 years with positive TRAb. Following extraction of RNA from PBMCs, that RNA was used to make the TCR library. Per germline, CDR1 SGDLS and CDR2 YYNGEE. The V segment lost 2 bases and the J segment 6 bases; nucleotides outside the gene matches: 10. The CDR3 sequence is 17 residues long. This clonotype was recorded a few times.

This rearrangement joins TRBV9 to TRBJ2-2; 10 bases match TRBD2. This clonotype was obtained from a female donor with Graves disease. Sequencing used peripheral blood mononuclear cells (PBMCs), obtained when the disease was refractory, from a patient treated with antithyroid drugs. In DNA, the CDR3 is TGTGCCAGCAGCGTCCAGGGGTTTCTAGCGGGAGCCGGGGAGCTGTTTTTT. It translates to CASSVQGFLAGAGELFF.